Listed below are T cell receptor beta chains from one sample, sequenced in a study of glioma-infiltrating T cells after dendritic cell vaccination. Data came from immunoSEQ multiplex PCR; TCRdb stores just in-frame clones and leaves some out. The sample consists of fewer than 110,000 clones, roughly four fifths of them appearing once. Specimen: blood, collected before dendritic cell vaccination. These receptors were obtained from a human donor with glioblastoma. The CDR3 runs from the conserved cysteine through the conserved F or W. Each record gives: J gene, clone size, D gene, V gene, CDR3 DNA, CDR3 protein. D genes are given only for firm matches. A row's size may be missing; if present it is once, few, many or a size class.

TRBJ2-1	once	TRBD2	TRBV27	TGTGCCAGCAGCTCCCTAGCGGGGACGTACAATGAGCAGTTCTTC	CASSSLAGTYNEQFF
TRBJ1-6	few	-	TRBV10-1	TGCGCCAGCAGTGATTACGGTTTTTCACCCCTCCACTTT	CASSDYGFSPLHF
TRBJ2-1	-	-	TRBV27	TGTGCCAGCAGTTTGTCCGGGACACACAATGAGCAGTTCTTC	CASSLSGTHNEQFF
TRBJ1-1	-	TRBD1	TRBV29-1	TGCAGCGTCGCAGGGGGGATGAACACTGAAGCTTTCTTT	CSVAGGMNTEAFF
TRBJ2-3	-	TRBD2	TRBV7-3	TGTGCCAGCAGCTTAATTACTAGCGGGGGAAAAGATACGCAGTATTTT	CASSLITSGGKDTQYF
TRBJ2-7	-	TRBD1	TRBV19	TGTGCCAGTAGTACGGGACAGGGTGCCTACGAGCAGTACTTC	CASSTGQGAYEQYF
TRBJ2-7	few	-	TRBV21-1	TGTGCCAGCAGCCGTATGTCGGGGAGGTACGAGCAGTACTTC	CASSRMSGRYEQYF
TRBJ2-3	-	TRBD2	TRBV10-3	TGTGCCATCAGTGACCCCACTAGCGGGGGGGCCGGGGATACGCAGTATTTT	CAISDPTSGGAGDTQYF
TRBJ2-7	-	TRBD2	TRBV6-1	TGTGCCAGCAACCTGAGCGGGACGTTCTACGAGCAGTACTTC	CASNLSGTFYEQYF
TRBJ2-7	once	TRBD2	TRBV27	TGTGCCAGCAGTCTGGGAATAGCGGGGCCCTACGAGCAGTACTTC	CASSLGIAGPYEQYF
TRBJ1-2	-	-	TRBV4-2	TGTGCCAGCAGCCAAGATTCAGGGGCGGATGGCTACACCTTC	CASSQDSGADGYTF
TRBJ1-2	-	-	TRBV6-1	TGTGCCAGCAGTGAACGAGGACAGCCGTACTATGGCTACACCTTC	CASSERGQPYYGYTF
TRBJ2-7	-	TRBD2	TRBV10-2	TGCGCCATCGCCGGGACTAGGTTCTACGAGCAGTACTTC	CAIAGTRFYEQYF
TRBJ2-1	-	-	TRBV10-3	TGTGCCATCAGTGGGGGAGGCAATGAGCAGTTCTTC	CAISGGGNEQFF
TRBJ1-1	-	TRBD1	TRBV19	TGTGCCAGTAGTTGGGACAGGAGTTTGAACACTGAAGCTTTCTTT	CASSWDRSLNTEAFF
TRBJ1-2	-	-	TRBV14	TGTGCCAGCAGCCCTCGGAGTAACTATGGCTACACCTTC	CASSPRSNYGYTF
TRBJ1-4	-	-	TRBV11-2	TGTGCCAGCTCCCTAGCCGGGGATGAAAAACTGTTTTTT	CASSLAGDEKLFF
TRBJ2-5	-	-	TRBV10-3	TGTGCCATCAGTGCGGGTCCAGAGACCCAGTACTTC	CAISAGPETQYF
TRBJ2-5	-	-	TRBV9	TGTGCCAGCAGCGTAGGTCAACTTCAAGAGACCCAGTACTTC	CASSVGQLQETQYF
TRBJ2-6	-	-	TRBV5-4	TGTGCCAGCAGCTTGGGCCTCGGCCCCAGGATAAGCTCTGGGGCCAACGTCCTGACTTTC	CASSLGLGPRISSGANVLTF
TRBJ1-3	few	-	TRBV6-1	TGTGCCAGCAGTGAACAGGATTACTCTGGAAACACCATATATTTT	CASSEQDYSGNTIYF
TRBJ2-1	-	-	TRBV13	TGTGCCAGCAGCTCTACCTTCTCCTACAATGAGCAGTTCTTC	CASSSTFSYNEQFF
TRBJ1-2	-	TRBD1	TRBV18	TGTGCCAGCGCGACGACAGGGGGAAATGGCTACACCTTC	CASATTGGNGYTF
TRBJ1-2	-	TRBD1	TRBV7-2	TGTGCCAGCAGCTTCCGACAGGGGGATGGCTACACCTTC	CASSFRQGDGYTF
TRBJ1-4	once	-	TRBV11-3	TGTGCCAGCAGCGACAGCTTTAATGAAAAACTGTTTTTT	CASSDSFNEKLFF
TRBJ2-3	-	-	TRBV18	TGTGCCAGCTGGCCAGATACGCAGTATTTT	CASWPDTQYF
TRBJ1-1	few	-	TRBV19	TGTGCCAGTAGTCTCCAGAACATGAACACTGAAGCTTTCTTT	CASSLQNMNTEAFF
TRBJ1-3	-	-	TRBV11-3	TGTGCCAGCAGCTATTCTAGGGGCGGCTCTGGAAACACCATATATTTT	CASSYSRGGSGNTIYF
TRBJ1-1	-	-	TRBV5-8	TGTGCCAGCAGCTTGGTGCGTAACAGGCCTGGGACTGAAGCTTTCTTT	CASSLVRNRPGTEAFF
TRBJ1-1	few	TRBD1	TRBV19	TGTGCCAGTAGTACCCTGGGACAGGCCAACACTGAAGCTTTCTTT	CASSTLGQANTEAFF
TRBJ2-7	once	-	TRBV11-2	TGTGCCAGCAGCTTTTCACAGGGATCCTACGAGCAGTACTTC	CASSFSQGSYEQYF
TRBJ1-1	-	TRBD1	TRBV7-8	TGTGCCAGCAGCTACCCCCGGGACAGGGGCGGCACTGAAGCTTTCTTT	CASSYPRDRGGTEAFF
TRBJ2-1	-	TRBD2	TRBV18	TGTGCCAGCACCAAACTAGCGGGAGGTTCGTATGAGCAGTTCTTC	CASTKLAGGSYEQFF
TRBJ2-3	-	TRBD1	TRBV7-9	TGTGCCAGCAGCTACTACAGGGGGCTTTATGATACGCAGTATTTT	CASSYYRGLYDTQYF
TRBJ2-3	-	-	TRBV5-1	TGCGCCAGCAGCTTACAGGGTGAAAGCACAGATACGCAGTATTTT	CASSLQGESTDTQYF
TRBJ2-7	-	TRBD1	TRBV19	TGTGCCAGTAGTGCCGGGACAGGGGTTTACGAGCAGTACTTC	CASSAGTGVYEQYF
TRBJ2-5	-	-	TRBV30	TGTGCCTGGAGGGGCGTTAATTGGAAGCTCCAAGAGACCCAGTACTTC	CAWRGVNWKLQETQYF
TRBJ2-7	-	-	TRBV27	TGTGCCAGCAGTGACCGGGACATACCCTACGAGCAGTACTTC	CASSDRDIPYEQYF
TRBJ2-2	-	TRBD1	TRBV29-1	TGCAGCGTAGGGACAGGGGTGAACACCGGGGAGCTGTTTTTT	CSVGTGVNTGELFF
TRBJ2-5	-	TRBD2	TRBV5-4	TGTGCCAGCAGCTTGGCGATAGCGGGGGCGGAGACCCAGTACTTC	CASSLAIAGAETQYF
TRBJ1-4	-	-	TRBV30	TGTGCCTGGAGACAGGGCACTAATGAAAAACTGTTTTTT	CAWRQGTNEKLFF
TRBJ2-5	-	TRBD2	TRBV11-3	TGTGCCAGCAGCATTTCTAGCGGGGGGGCCGTAGAGACCCAGTACTTC	CASSISSGGAVETQYF
TRBJ2-1	-	TRBD2	TRBV4-1	TGCGCCAGCAGCCAAGAGGGACTAACAAACAATGAGCAGTTCTTC	CASSQEGLTNNEQFF
TRBJ1-2	-	-	TRBV5-1	TGCGCCAGCAGCTTTTCGTCTCAACCAGGCAATGGCTACACCTTC	CASSFSSQPGNGYTF
TRBJ2-2	-	-	TRBV10-2	TGCGCCACCCCAGGGGCCACCGGGGAGCTGTTTTTT	CATPGATGELFF